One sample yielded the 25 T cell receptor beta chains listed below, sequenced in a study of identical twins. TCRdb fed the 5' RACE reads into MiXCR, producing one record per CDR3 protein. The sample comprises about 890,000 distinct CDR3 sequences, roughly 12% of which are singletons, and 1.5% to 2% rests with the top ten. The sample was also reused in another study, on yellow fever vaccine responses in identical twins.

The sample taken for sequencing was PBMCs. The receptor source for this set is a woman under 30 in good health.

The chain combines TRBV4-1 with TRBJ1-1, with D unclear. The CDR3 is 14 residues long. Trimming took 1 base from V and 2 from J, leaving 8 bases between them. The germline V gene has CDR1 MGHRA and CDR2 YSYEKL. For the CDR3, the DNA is TGCGCCAGCAGCCAAGTCTTGAAAAACACTGAAGCTTTCTTT. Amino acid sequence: CASSQVLKNTEAFF.

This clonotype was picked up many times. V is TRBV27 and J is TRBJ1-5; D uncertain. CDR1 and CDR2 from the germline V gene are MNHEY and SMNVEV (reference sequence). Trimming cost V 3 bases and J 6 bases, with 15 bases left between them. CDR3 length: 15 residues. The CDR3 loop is CASSFGRGESQPQHF. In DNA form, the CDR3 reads TGTGCCAGCAGTTTCGGTCGGGGTGAGAGTCAGCCCCAGCATTTT.

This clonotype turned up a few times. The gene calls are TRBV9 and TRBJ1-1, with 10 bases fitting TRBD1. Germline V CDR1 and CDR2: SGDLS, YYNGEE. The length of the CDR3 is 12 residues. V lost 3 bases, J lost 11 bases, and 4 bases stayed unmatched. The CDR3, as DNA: TGTGCCAGCAGCGCCGGGGACAGGGGTGCTTTCTTT. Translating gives CASSAGDRGAFF.

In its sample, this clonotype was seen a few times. The CDR3 is CASSLYLDRASLNEQFF. The CDR3 DNA reads as TGTGCCAGCAGCTTGTATTTGGACAGGGCTTCCCTCAATGAGCAGTTCTTC. J is TRBJ2-1 and V is TRBV5-5; TRBD1 agrees at 8 bases. V was clipped by 1 base and J by 6 bases; unmatched bases: 12. Germline CDR1 SGHKS, CDR2 YYEKEE (reference sequence). The CDR3 is 17 amino acids.

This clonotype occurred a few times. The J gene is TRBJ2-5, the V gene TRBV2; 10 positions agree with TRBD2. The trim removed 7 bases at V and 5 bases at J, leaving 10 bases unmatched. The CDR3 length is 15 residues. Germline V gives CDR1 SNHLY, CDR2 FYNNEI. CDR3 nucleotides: TGTGCCAGCACTCTCCTAGCGGGAGTGGTGGAGACCCAGTACTTC. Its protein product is CASTLLAGVVETQYF. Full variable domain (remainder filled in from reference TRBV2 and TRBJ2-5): EPEVTQTPSHQVTQMGQEVILRCVPISNHLYFYWYRQILGQKVEFLVSFYNNEISEKSEIFDDQFSVERPDGSNFTLKIRSTKLEDSAMYFCASTLLAGVVETQYFGPGTRLLVL.

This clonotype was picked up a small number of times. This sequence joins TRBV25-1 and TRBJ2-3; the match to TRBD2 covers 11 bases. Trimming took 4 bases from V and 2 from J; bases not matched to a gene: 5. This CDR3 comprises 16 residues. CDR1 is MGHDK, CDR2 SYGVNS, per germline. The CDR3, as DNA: TGTGCCAGCAGTGTGGGGACTAGCGGATTCACAGATACGCAGTATTTT. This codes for CASSVGTSGFTDTQYF.

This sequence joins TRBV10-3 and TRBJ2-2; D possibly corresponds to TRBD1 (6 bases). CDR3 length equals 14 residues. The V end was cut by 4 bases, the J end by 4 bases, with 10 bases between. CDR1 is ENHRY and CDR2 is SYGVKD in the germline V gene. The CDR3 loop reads CAISAGASTGELFF. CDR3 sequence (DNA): TGTGCCATCAGTGCAGGGGCGAGCACCGGGGAGCTGTTTTTT.

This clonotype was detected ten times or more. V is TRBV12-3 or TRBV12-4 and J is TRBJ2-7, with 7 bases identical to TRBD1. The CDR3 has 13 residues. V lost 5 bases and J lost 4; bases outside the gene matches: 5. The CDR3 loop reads CASSAHRGYEQYV. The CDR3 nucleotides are TGTGCCAGCAGTGCCCACAGGGGTTACGAGCAGTACGTC.

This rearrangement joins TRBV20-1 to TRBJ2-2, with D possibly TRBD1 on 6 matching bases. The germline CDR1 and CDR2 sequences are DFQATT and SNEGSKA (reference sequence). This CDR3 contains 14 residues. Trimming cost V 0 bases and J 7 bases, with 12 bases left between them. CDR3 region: CSARENRAGGELFF. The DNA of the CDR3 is TGCAGTGCTAGAGAAAACAGGGCTGGCGGGGAGCTGTTTTTT.

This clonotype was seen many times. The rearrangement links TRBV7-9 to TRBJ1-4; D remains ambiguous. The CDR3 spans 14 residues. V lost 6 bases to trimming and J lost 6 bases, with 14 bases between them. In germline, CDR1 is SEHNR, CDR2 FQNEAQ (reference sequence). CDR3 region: CASSQREADEKLFF. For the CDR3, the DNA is TGTGCCAGCAGTCAACGGGAAGCAGATGAAAAACTGTTTTTT.

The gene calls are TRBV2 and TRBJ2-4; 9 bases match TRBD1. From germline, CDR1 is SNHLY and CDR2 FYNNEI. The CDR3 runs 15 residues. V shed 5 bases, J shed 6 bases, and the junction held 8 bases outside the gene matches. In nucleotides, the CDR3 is TGTGCCAGCAGTCTCGACAGGGGGGCCCTAAACATTCAGTACTTC. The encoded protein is CASSLDRGALNIQYF.

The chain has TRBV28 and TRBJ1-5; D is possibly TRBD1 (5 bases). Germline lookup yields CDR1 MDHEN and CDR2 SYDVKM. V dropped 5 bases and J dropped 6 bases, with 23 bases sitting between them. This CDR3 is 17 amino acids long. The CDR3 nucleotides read TGTGCCAGCAGTCCTCGCGCCCCCCGGGGGGGTGGTCAGCCCCAGCATTTT. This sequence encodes CASSPRAPRGGGQPQHF.

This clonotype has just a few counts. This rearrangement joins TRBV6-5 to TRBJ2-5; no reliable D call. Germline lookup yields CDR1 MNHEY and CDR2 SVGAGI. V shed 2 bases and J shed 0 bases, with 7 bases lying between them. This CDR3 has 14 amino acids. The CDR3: CASSYTRYQETQYF. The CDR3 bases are TGTGCCAGCAGTTACACCCGGTACCAAGAGACCCAGTACTTC.

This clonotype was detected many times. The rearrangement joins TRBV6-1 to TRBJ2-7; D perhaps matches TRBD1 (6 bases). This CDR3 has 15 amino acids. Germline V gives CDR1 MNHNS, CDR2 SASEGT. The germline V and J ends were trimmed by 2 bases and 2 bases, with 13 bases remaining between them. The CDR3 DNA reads TGTGCCAGCAGTGAACTCACAGGGTACCCCTACGAGCAGTACTTC. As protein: CASSELTGYPYEQYF.

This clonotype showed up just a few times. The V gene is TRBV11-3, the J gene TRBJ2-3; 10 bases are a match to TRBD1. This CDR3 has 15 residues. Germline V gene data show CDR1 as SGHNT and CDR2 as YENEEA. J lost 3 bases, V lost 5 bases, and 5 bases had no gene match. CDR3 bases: TGTGCCAGCAGCCGGCGGACAGGGGGAACAGATACGCAGTATTTT. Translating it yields CASSRRTGGTDTQYF.

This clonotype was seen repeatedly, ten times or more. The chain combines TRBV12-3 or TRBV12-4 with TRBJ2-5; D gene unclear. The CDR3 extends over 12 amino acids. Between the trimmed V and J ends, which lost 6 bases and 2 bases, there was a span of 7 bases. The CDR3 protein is CASSGGQETQYF. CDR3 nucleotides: TGTGCCAGCAGCGGCGGACAAGAGACCCAGTACTTC.

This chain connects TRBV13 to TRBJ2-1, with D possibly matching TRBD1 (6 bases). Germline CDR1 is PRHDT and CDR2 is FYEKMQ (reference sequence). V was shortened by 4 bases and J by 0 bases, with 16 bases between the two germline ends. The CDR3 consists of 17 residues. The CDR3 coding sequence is TGTGCCAGCAGCTACGATGGGGGCTTGAGCTCCTACAATGAGCAGTTCTTC. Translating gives CASSYDGGLSSYNEQFF.

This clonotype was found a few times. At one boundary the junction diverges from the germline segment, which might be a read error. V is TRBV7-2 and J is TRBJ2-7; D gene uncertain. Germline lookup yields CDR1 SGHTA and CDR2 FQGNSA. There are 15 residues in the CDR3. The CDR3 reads CASSLGPGLSDEQYF. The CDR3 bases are TGTGCCAGCAGCTTGGGCCCGGGCCTCTCCGACGAGCAGTACTTC.

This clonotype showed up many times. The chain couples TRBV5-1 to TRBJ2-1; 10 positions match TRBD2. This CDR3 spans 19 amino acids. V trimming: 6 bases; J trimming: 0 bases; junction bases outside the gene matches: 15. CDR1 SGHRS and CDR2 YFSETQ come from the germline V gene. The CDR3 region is CASKDGANSGGSSYNEQFF. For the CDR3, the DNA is TGCGCCAGCAAAGATGGGGCGAATAGCGGGGGGAGCTCCTACAATGAGCAGTTCTTC.

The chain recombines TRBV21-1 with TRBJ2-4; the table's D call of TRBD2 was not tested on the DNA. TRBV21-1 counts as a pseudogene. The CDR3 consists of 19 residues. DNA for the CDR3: TGTGCCAGCAGCACCCGAGAATGGGCTAGCGGACTAGCCAAAAACATTCAGTACTTC. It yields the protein CASSTREWASGLAKNIQYF.

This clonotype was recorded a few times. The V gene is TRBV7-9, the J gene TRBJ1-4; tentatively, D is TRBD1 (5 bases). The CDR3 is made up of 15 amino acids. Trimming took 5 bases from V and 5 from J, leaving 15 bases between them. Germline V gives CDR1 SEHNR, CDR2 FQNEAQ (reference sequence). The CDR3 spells CASSPDRALNEKLFF. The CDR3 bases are TGTGCCAGCAGCCCCGACAGAGCCCTCAATGAAAAACTGTTTTTT.

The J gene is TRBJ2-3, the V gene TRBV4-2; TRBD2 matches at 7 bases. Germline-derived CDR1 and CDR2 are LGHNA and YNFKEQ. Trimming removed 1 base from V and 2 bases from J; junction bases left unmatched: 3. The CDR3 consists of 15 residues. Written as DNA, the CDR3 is TGTGCCAGCAGCCAAGCCCGGGGGGACACAGATACGCAGTATTTT. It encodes CASSQARGDTDTQYF.

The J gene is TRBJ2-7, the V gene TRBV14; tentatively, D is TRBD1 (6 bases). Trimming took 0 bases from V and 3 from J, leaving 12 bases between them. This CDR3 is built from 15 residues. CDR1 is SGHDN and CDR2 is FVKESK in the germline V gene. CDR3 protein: CASSQEWSRGYEQYF. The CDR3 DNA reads TGTGCCAGCAGCCAAGAATGGAGCAGGGGCTACGAGCAGTACTTC.

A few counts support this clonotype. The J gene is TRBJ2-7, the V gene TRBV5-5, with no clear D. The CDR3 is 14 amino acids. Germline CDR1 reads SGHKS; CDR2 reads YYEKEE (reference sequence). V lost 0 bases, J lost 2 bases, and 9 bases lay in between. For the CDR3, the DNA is TGTGCCAGCAGCTTGGACGTTAGCACCTACGAGCAGTACTTC. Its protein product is CASSLDVSTYEQYF.

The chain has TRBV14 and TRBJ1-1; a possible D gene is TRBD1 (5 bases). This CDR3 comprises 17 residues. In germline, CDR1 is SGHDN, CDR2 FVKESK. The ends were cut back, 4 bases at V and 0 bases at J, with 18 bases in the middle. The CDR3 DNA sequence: TGTGCCAGCAGCCCCTTCCAGCTGGAGGGGCTGAACACTGAAGCTTTCTTT. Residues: CASSPFQLEGLNTEAFF.